Below are 22 T cell receptor beta chains sequenced from a single sample in a study of T cells in localized non-small cell lung cancer. The data were produced by immunoSEQ multiplex PCR, yet TCRdb's version contains in-frame clones alone and is incomplete. The sample has 20,000 to 30,000 clones; about 86% are singletons. The source material was peripheral blood, sampled before any cancer treatment. Every receptor here comes from a woman between 35 and 75 years old with stage I lung adenocarcinoma.

This clone was found once. The chain employs TRBV11-3 and TRBJ2-5, with 7 bases aligning to TRBD1. Trimming at V came to 5 bases and at J to 3 bases, leaving 3 bases not matched to a gene. CDR3 length: 13 amino acids. Germline V gene lookup returns CDR1 SGHNT and CDR2 YENEEA. This CDR3 reads CASSPDREETQYF. The CDR3, as DNA: TGTGCCAGCAGCCCCGACAGGGAAGAGACCCAGTACTTC.

This clone was counted a single time. V and J are TRBV7-8 and TRBJ2-7; possibly TRBD1 for D (6 bases). This CDR3 has 14 residues. Germline V gene lookup returns CDR1 SGHVS and CDR2 FQNEAQ. V gave up 3 bases and J gave up 3 bases, with 12 bases separating them. CDR3 residues: CASSLGQGLYEQYF. The CDR3 nucleotides read TGTGCCAGCAGCTTGGGGCAGGGGCTCTACGAGCAGTACTTC.

The chain couples TRBV7-2 to TRBJ2-3, with D perhaps TRBD2 (6 bases). Germline V gene sequence: CDR1 SGHTA, CDR2 FQGNSA. There are 14 residues in the CDR3. Trimming pared 5 bases from V and 4 bases from J, leaving 13 bases between. CDR3 sequence (DNA): TGTGCCAGCAGCGAGAGGCGGGGTTCAGATACGCAGTATTTT. Translated: CASSERRGSDTQYF.

J is TRBJ2-3 and V is TRBV6-4, with D perhaps matching TRBD1 (5 bases). CDR1 is MRHNA, CDR2 SNTAGT, per germline. Trimming removed 2 bases at V and 4 bases at J, with 13 bases between. This CDR3 contains 15 residues. The CDR3 is CASSDPSGKPDTQYF. The CDR3 DNA sequence: TGTGCCAGCAGTGACCCGTCAGGGAAACCAGATACGCAGTATTTT.

V usage is TRBV7-3 and J usage is TRBJ1-5; unclear D gene. CDR1 is SGHTA, CDR2 FQGTGA, per germline. CDR3 length equals 13 residues. Deletions cut 5 bases from V and 4 bases from J, with 9 bases between. The CDR3 loop is CASSREPNQPQHF. CDR3 nucleotides: TGTGCCAGCAGCCGAGAACCGAATCAGCCCCAGCATTTT.

This clone was observed once. J is TRBJ2-7 and V is TRBV11-2; D is unclear. The V and J ends lost 1 base and 6 bases respectively, with 13 bases between them. The CDR3 consists of 14 residues. In germline, CDR1 is SGHAT, CDR2 FQNNGV. The chain's CDR3 is CASSLGLGIREQYF. The CDR3 DNA reads as TGTGCCAGCAGCTTAGGGCTGGGGATACGCGAGCAGTACTTC.

V gene TRBV6-1 combines with J gene TRBJ1-3; unclear D gene. This CDR3 region has 14 residues. V was trimmed by 7 bases and J by 1 base, leaving 11 bases between them. The germline CDR1 and CDR2 sequences are MNHNS and SASEGT. In DNA form, the CDR3 reads TGTGCCAGCACCTATTCGGGATCTGGAAACACCATATATTTT. Its translation is CASTYSGSGNTIYF.

V and J are TRBV7-3 and TRBJ2-2, with 7 nucleotides matching TRBD1. Trimming took 4 bases from V and 4 from J; bases not matched to a gene: 6. CDR3 length equals 15 residues. The germline V gene encodes CDR1 SGHTA and CDR2 FQGTGA. CDR3 sequence (DNA): TGTGCCAGCAGCTCCAGCAGGGGGAGCACCGGGGAGCTGTTTTTT. This encodes CASSSSRGSTGELFF.

The rearrangement uses TRBV5-1 and TRBJ2-1, with D possibly matching TRBD1 (5 bases). Trimming removed 1 base from V and 5 bases from J, with 19 bases in between. The CDR3 contains 17 residues. Germline CDR1 and CDR2: SGHRS and YFSETQ. CDR3 nucleotides: TGCGCCAGCAGCTTGCAGGGCGCGACTTTACCTAACAATGAGCAGTTCTTC. Translation gives CASSLQGATLPNNEQFF.

The chain couples TRBV9 to TRBJ2-1; the match to TRBD2 covers 9 bases. Trimming removed 2 bases from V and 6 bases from J; junction bases left unmatched: 6. This CDR3 is built from 15 residues. Germline CDR1 SGDLS, CDR2 YYNGEE. The CDR3 loop reads CASSVAGGILNEQFF. The CDR3 DNA sequence: TGTGCCAGCAGCGTGGCGGGGGGGATCCTCAATGAGCAGTTCTTC.

V usage is TRBV18 and J usage is TRBJ1-1; 7 bases agree with TRBD1. V trimming: 2 bases; J trimming: 10 bases; junction bases outside the gene matches: 13. The CDR3 length is 15 residues. Germline loops: CDR1 KGHSH, CDR2 LQKENI. CDR3 DNA sequence: TGTGCCAGCTCACCAACCGGCAGAGACAGGGCTCGAGCTTTCTTT. Translating gives CASSPTGRDRARAFF.

This chain uses TRBV13 with TRBJ1-2; 8 nucleotides agree with TRBD1. The CDR3 is 14 residues long. The germline CDR1 and CDR2 sequences are PRHDT and FYEKMQ (reference sequence). Trimming at V came to 4 bases and at J to 3 bases, leaving 4 bases not matched to a gene. For the CDR3, the DNA is TGTGCCAGCAGCTGGACAGGGTACGACTATGGCTACACCTTC. Translated, it gives CASSWTGYDYGYTF.

Only one count was recorded for this clone. The V gene is TRBV19, the J gene TRBJ1-6, with TRBD1 identical over 9 bases. Germline V gives CDR1 LNHDA, CDR2 SQIVND (reference sequence). V shed 10 bases and J 9 bases; nucleotides not matched to a gene: 7. The CDR3 has 13 residues. The CDR3 spells CATQGQGVSPLHF. The CDR3 nucleotides are TGTGCCACCCAGGGACAGGGAGTTTCACCCCTCCACTTT. The full variable domain, rest sourced from reference TRBV19 and TRBJ1-6, is DGGITQSPKYLFRKEGQNVTLSCEQNLNHDAMYWYRQDPGQGLRLIYYSQIVNDFQKGDIAEGYSVSREKKESFPLTVTSAQKNPTAFYLCATQGQGVSPLHFGNGTRLTVT.

There are a few counts of this clone. The chain uses TRBV5-4 and TRBJ2-2; 11 nucleotides line up with TRBD2. The CDR3 consists of 18 residues. The V and J ends lost 2 bases and 4 bases, in that order; junction bases with no gene match: 10. Germline V gene data show CDR1 as SGHNT and CDR2 as YYREEE (reference sequence). Here the CDR3 DNA reads TGTGCCAGCAGCTTAGAACTAGCGGGGGTCGGACCCACCGGGGAGCTGTTTTTT. Residues: CASSLELAGVGPTGELFF. Filled out from reference TRBV5-4 and TRBJ2-2, the complete variable domain reads ETGVTQSPTHLIKTRGQQVTLRCSSQSGHNTVSWYQQALGQGPQFIFQYYREEENGRGNFPPRFSGLQFPNYSSELNVNALELDDSALYLCASSLELAGVGPTGELFFGEGSRLTVL.

As for this clone: At one boundary the junction diverges from the germline segment, which might be a read error. The chain uses TRBV11-3 and TRBJ2-3; 11 bases fit TRBD2. Germline lookup yields CDR1 SGHNT and CDR2 YENEEA. This CDR3 is 17 amino acids long. CDR3 sequence reads: CASSLAGGNKPADTQYF. The CDR3, as DNA: TGTGCCAGCAGTTTAGCGGGGGGGAATAAGCCTGCCGATACGCAGTATTTT.

This chain uses TRBV19 with TRBJ2-2, with D possibly matching TRBD1 (7 bases). CDR1 and CDR2 from the germline V gene are LNHDA and SQIVND (reference sequence). The CDR3 has 14 amino acids. Trimming left V 9 bases short and J 4 bases short, with 15 bases between. CDR3 region: CASAGQPVTGELFF. The CDR3 nucleotides read TGTGCCAGCGCGGGACAGCCAGTCACCGGGGAGCTGTTTTTT.

V is TRBV6-5 and J is TRBJ1-6; 11 nucleotides match TRBD1. Germline-derived CDR1 and CDR2 are MNHEY and SVGAGI. The CDR3 length is 14 residues. The J segment lost 7 bases and the V segment lost 6 bases, leaving 2 bases of the junction unmatched. The CDR3 reads CASSRTGGNSPLHF. In DNA, the CDR3 is TGTGCCAGCAGCCGGACAGGGGGCAATTCACCCCTCCACTTT.

This clone was seen once. This rearrangement joins TRBV9 to TRBJ2-1, with no clear D. This CDR3 region has 15 residues. V lost 0 bases and J 2 bases, leaving 9 bases between the germline ends. The germline gives CDR1 SGDLS, CDR2 YYNGEE. The CDR3 DNA sequence: TGTGCCAGCAGCGTAGACTACCCCCCCTACAATGAGCAGTTCTTC. This translates into CASSVDYPPYNEQFF.

This rearrangement joins TRBV28 to TRBJ1-2; D might be TRBD1 (6 bases). The V end was cut by 8 bases, the J end by 1 base, with 14 bases between. This CDR3 has 14 amino acids. Germline CDR1 MDHEN, CDR2 SYDVKM. This chain's CDR3 is CASARRGSNYGYTF. The CDR3 DNA reads TGTGCCAGCGCGAGGAGGGGGAGTAACTATGGCTACACCTTC.

The V call is TRBV6-5, the J call TRBJ2-3; D not resolved. With 4 bases removed from V and 3 bases from J, the gap between germline ends came to 8 bases. The CDR3 extends over 13 amino acids. CDR1 MNHEY and CDR2 SVGAGI come from the germline V gene. CDR3 nucleotides: TGTGCCAGCAGTTCATGGGAAACAGATACGCAGTATTTT. Its protein is CASSSWETDTQYF.

The chain uses TRBV7-9 and TRBJ2-2, with 10 nucleotides matching TRBD1. With 0 bases clipped from V and 5 bases from J, the junction kept 6 bases outside the gene matches. CDR3 size: 17 residues. Germline V gene sequence: CDR1 SEHNR, CDR2 FQNEAQ (reference sequence). CDR3: CASSLAVGTGDTGELFF. The CDR3 nucleotides are TGTGCCAGCAGCTTAGCAGTCGGGACAGGGGATACCGGGGAGCTGTTTTTT.

The genes are TRBV25-1 and TRBJ2-3; 7 bases fit TRBD1. The V gene end was trimmed by 5 bases and the J gene end by 2 bases; junction bases not matched to a gene: 7. Looked up from germline, CDR1 is MGHDK and CDR2 is SYGVNS. The CDR3 extends over 15 amino acids. The CDR3 region has the DNA TGTGCCAGCAGTCTCCGGGACAGACTCACAGATACGCAGTATTTT. Translating gives CASSLRDRLTDTQYF.